This T cell receptor beta chain was observed in a study of T cells in Graves' hyperthyroidism and ophthalmopathy. V was shortened by 3 bases and J by 6 bases, with 15 bases between the two germline ends. The germline V gene encodes CDR1 LNHDA and CDR2 SQIVND (reference sequence). There are 15 residues in the CDR3. Regions amplified from RNA transcripts were the TCR beta CDR3 regions. Primed by the HTBI set, a first-round RT-PCR was run on the TCR CDR3. From the multiplex PCR reads, TCRdb called clonotypes with MiXCR, one entry per CDR3 protein. Here the sample spans approximately 500,000 distinct CDR3 sequences, roughly 50% being singletons.

The specimen was peripheral blood or thyroid tissue (not recorded which). V and J are TRBV19 and TRBJ1-5, with D unclear. The TCR comes from a woman younger than 35 with Graves' hyperthyroidism. CDR3 residues: CASSIGMWVGQPQHF. DNA for the CDR3: TGTGCCAGTAGTATTGGGATGTGGGTCGGTCAGCCCCAGCATTTT.